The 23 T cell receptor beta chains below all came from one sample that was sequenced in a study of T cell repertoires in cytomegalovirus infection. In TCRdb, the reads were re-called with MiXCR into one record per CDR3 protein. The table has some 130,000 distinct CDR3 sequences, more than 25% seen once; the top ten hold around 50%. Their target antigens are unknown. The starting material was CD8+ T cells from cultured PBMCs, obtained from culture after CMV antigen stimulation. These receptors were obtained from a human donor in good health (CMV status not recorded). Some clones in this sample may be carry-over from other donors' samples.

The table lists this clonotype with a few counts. The chain's CDR3 is CASSLLGRITDTQYF. CDR3 nucleotides: TGTGCCAGCAGTCTATTGGGACGGATCACAGATACGCAGTATTTT. The chain couples TRBV6-5 to TRBJ2-3; the D call may be TRBD1 or TRBD2 (5 bases each). Trimming pared 5 bases from V and 2 bases from J, leaving 14 bases between. Germline loops: CDR1 MNHEY, CDR2 SVGAGI. The length of the CDR3 is 15 residues.

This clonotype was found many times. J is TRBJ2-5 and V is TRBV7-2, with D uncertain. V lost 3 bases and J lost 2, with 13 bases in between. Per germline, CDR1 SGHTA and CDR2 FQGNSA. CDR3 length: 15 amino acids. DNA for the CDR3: TGTGCCAGCAGCTTGGGATCCTATTTTCAAGAGACCCAGTACTTC. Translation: CASSLGSYFQETQYF. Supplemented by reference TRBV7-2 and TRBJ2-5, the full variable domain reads GAGVSQSPSNKVTEKGKDVELRCDPISGHTALYWYRQSLGQGLEFLIYFQGNSAPDKSGLPSDRFSAERTGGSVSTLTIQRTQQEDSAVYLCASSLGSYFQETQYFGPGTRLLVL.

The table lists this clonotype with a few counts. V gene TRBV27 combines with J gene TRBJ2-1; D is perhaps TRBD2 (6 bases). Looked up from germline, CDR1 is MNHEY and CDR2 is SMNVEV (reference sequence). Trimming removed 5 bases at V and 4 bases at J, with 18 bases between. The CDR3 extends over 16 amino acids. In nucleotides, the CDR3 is TGTGCCAGCAGTCCCCCCCGGGACTTACTGTACAATGAGCAGTTCTTC. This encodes CASSPPRDLLYNEQFF.

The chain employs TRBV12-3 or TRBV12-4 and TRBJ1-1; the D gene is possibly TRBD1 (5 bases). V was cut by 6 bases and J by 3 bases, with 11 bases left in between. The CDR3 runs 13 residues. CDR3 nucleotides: TGTGCCAGCAGGCTCATGGGGGACACTGAAGCTTTCTTT. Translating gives CASRLMGDTEAFF.

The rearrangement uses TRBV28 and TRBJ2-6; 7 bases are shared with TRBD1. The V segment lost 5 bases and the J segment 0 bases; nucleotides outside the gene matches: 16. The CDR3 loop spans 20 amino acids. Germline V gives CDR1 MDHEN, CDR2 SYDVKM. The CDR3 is CASSTRDRAQITSGANVLTF. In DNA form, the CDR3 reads TGTGCCAGCAGTACGCGCGACAGGGCCCAAATAACCTCTGGGGCCAACGTCCTGACTTTC. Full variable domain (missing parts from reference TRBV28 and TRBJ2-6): DVKVTQSSRYLVKRTGEKVFLECVQDMDHENMFWYRQDPGLGLRLIYFSYDVKMKEKGDIPEGYSVSREKKERFSLILESASTNQTSMYLCASSTRDRAQITSGANVLTFGAGSRLTVL.

In DNA, the CDR3 is TGTGCCAGCAGTCCCCAAACAGGGGAAAAACTGTTTTTT. This sequence encodes CASSPQTGEKLFF. The chain joins TRBV27 to TRBJ1-4, with TRBD1 as a possible D gene (6 bases). Germline V lookup: CDR1 MNHEY, CDR2 SMNVEV (reference sequence). This CDR3 is 13 amino acids long. Between the trimmed V and J ends, which lost 5 bases and 8 bases, there was a span of 12 bases.

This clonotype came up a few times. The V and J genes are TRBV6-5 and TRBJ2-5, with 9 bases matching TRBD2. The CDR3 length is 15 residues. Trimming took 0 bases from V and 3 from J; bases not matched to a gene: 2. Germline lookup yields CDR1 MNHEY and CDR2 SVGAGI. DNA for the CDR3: TGTGCCAGCAGTTACTCGGGCGGGGGGGAAGAGACCCAGTACTTC. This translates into CASSYSGGGEETQYF.

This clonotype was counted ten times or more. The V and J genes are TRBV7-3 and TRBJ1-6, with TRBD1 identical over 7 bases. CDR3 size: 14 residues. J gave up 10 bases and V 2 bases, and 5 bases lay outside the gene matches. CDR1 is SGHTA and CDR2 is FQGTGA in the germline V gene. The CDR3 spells CASSLYPGQSPLHF. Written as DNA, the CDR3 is TGTGCCAGCAGCTTATACCCGGGACAGTCACCCCTCCACTTT.

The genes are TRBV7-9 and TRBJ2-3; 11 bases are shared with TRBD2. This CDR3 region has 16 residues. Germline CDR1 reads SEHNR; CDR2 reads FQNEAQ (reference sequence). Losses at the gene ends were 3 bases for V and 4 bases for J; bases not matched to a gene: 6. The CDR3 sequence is CASSFGSGGAADTQYF. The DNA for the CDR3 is TGTGCCAGCAGCTTTGGTAGCGGGGGGGCCGCAGATACGCAGTATTTT.

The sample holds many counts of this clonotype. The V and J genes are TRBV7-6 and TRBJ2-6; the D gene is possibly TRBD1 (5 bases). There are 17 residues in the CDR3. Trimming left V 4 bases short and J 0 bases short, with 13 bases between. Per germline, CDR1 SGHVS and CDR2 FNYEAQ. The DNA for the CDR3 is TGTGCCAGCAGCTCCACCGCAGGGCTCTCTGGGGCCAACGTCCTGACTTTC. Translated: CASSSTAGLSGANVLTF. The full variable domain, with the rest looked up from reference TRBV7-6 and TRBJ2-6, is GAGVSQSPRYKVTKRGQDVALRCDPISGHVSLYWYRQALGQGPEFLTYFNYEAQQDKSGLPNDRFSAERPEGSISTLTIQRTEQRDSAMYRCASSSTAGLSGANVLTFGAGSRLTVL.

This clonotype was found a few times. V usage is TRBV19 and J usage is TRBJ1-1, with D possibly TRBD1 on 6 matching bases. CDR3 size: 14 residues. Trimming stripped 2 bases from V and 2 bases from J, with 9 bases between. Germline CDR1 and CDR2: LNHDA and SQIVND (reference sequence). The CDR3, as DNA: TGTGCCAGTAGTATACAACAGGGCAACACTGAAGCTTTCTTT. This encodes CASSIQQGNTEAFF.

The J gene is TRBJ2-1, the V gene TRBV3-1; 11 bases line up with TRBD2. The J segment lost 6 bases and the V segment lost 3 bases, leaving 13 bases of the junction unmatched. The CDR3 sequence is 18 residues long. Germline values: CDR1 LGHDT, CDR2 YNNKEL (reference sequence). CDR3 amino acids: CASSQGGPGTSGVNEQFF. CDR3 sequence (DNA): TGTGCCAGCAGCCAGGGTGGGCCCGGGACTAGCGGCGTCAATGAGCAGTTCTTC.

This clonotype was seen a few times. The CDR3 is CSANRLAEQYF. The CDR3 DNA reads as TGCAGTGCCAATCGACTAGCCGAGCAGTACTTC. V gene TRBV20-1 combines with J gene TRBJ2-7; TRBD2 aligns across 7 bases. The germline CDR1 and CDR2 sequences are DFQATT and SNEGSKA (reference sequence). After removal of 6 bases from V and 6 bases from J, the junction contained 5 bases not matched to a gene. The CDR3 has 11 amino acids.

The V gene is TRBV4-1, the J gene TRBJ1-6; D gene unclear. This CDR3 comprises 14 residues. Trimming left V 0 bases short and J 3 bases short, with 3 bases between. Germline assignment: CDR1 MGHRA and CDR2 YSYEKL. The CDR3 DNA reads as TGCGCCAGCAGCCAAGAAAGCTATAATTCACCCCTCCACTTT. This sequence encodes CASSQESYNSPLHF.

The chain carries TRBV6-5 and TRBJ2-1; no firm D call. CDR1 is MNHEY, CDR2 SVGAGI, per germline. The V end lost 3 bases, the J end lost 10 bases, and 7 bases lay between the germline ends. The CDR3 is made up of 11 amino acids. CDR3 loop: CASSYLGEQFF. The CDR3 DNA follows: TGTGCCAGCAGTTATTTAGGGGAGCAGTTCTTC.

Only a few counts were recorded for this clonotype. The CDR3 region is CASSSYSAGEAGELFF. CDR3 bases: TGTGCCAGCAGCTCCTACTCAGCGGGGGAGGCCGGGGAGCTGTTTTTT. The genes are TRBV28 and TRBJ2-2; 8 bases fit TRBD2. The CDR3 contains 16 residues. V shed 6 bases and J 6 bases; nucleotides not matched to a gene: 12. Per the germline V gene, CDR1 is MDHEN and CDR2 is SYDVKM.

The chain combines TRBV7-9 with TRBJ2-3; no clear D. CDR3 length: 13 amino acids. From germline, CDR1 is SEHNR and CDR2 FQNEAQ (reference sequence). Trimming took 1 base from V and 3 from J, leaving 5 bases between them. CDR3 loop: CASSLELTDTQYF. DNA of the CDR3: TGTGCCAGCAGCTTAGAGTTAACAGATACGCAGTATTTT. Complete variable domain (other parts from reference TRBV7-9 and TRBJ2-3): DTGVSQNPRHKITKRGQNVTFRCDPISEHNRLYWYRQTLGQGPEFLTYFQNEAQLEKSRLLSDRFSAERPKGSFSTLEIQRTEQGDSAMYLCASSLELTDTQYFGPGTRLTVL.

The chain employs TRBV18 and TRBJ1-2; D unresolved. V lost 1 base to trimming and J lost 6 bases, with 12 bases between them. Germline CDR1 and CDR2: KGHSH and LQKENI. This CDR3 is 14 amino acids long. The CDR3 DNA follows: TGTGCCAGCTCACCACTCGGGGAATCGGATGGCTACACCTTC. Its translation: CASSPLGESDGYTF.

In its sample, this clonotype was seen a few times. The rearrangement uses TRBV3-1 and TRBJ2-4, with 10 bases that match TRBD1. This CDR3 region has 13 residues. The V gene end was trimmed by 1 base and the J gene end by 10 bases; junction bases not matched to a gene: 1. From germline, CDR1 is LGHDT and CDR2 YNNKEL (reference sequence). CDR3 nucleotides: TGTGCCAGCAGCCAAGGGACAGGGGGAATTCAGTACTTC. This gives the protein CASSQGTGGIQYF.

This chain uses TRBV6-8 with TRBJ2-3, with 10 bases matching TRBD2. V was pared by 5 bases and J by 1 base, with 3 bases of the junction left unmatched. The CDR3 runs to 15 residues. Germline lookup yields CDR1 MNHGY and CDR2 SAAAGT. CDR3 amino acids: CASSPGLAGTDTQYF. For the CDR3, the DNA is TGTGCCAGCAGTCCAGGACTAGCGGGCACAGATACGCAGTATTTT.

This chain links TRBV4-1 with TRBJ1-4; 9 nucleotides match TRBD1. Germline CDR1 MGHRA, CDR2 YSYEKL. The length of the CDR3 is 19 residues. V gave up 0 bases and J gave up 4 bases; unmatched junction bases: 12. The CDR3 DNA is TGCGCCAGCAGCCAAGACGGTATGGGACAGGGCCAGTTTAATGAAAAACTGTTTTTT. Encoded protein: CASSQDGMGQGQFNEKLFF.

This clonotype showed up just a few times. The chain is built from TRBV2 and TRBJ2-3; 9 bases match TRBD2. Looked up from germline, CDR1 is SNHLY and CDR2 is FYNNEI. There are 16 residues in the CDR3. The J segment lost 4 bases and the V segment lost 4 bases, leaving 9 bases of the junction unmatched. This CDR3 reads CASSGRKRGVPDTQYF. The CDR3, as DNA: TGTGCCAGCAGTGGACGGAAGCGGGGGGTTCCAGATACGCAGTATTTT.

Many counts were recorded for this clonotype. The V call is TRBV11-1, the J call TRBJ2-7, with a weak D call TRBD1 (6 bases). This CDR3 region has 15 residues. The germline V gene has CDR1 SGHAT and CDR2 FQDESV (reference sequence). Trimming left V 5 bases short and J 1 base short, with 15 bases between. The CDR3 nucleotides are TGTGCCAGCAGCGACAGGACCTCGGGTTCCTACGAGCAGTACTTC. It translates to CASSDRTSGSYEQYF. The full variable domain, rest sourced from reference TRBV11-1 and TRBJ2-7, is EAEVAQSPRYKITEKSQAVAFWCDPISGHATLYWYRQILGQGPELLVQFQDESVVDDSQLPKDRFSAERLKGVDSTLKIQPAELGDSAMYLCASSDRTSGSYEQYFGPGTRLTVT.